Included here is one T cell receptor (beta chain) sequence, with context. Germline values: CDR1 KGHSH, CDR2 LQKENI. The CDR3 contains 15 residues. Trimming removed 3 bases at V and 0 bases at J, with 11 bases between. These data originate in a study of somatic mutations in cytotoxic T cells in rheumatoid arthritis. TCRdb's table, derived via immunoSEQ multiplex PCR, lists solely in-frame clones and lacks some. The table shows 25,000 to 35,000 clones, with 82% occurring only once. The gene calls are TRBV18 and TRBJ1-1; D gene uncertain. The sequenced sample consisted of CD8+ T cells sorted from blood. The sequence came from an adult with rheumatoid arthritis. DNA for the CDR3: TGTGCCAGCTCACCCGGCGGGCTCATGAACACTGAAGCTTTCTTT. Protein product: CASSPGGLMNTEAFF.